This entry lists 7 T cell receptor beta chains sequenced from one sample in a study of OX40 agonist ivuxolimab in advanced cancers. Libraries were prepared by immunoSEQ multiplex PCR; TCRdb keeps only in-frame clonotypes and omits some of them. The sample yields roughly 86,000 clones, about 89% seen once. The sequencing here drew on CD4+ or CD8+ T cells sorted from blood, taken in a trial of the OX40 agonist ivuxolimab. Receptors were obtained from an adult with an advanced solid tumor such as melanoma, head and neck, liver or kidney cancer.

The CDR3 here is CASSLLSRANEKLFF. DNA for the CDR3: TGCGCCAGCAGCTTGTTAAGCAGGGCAAATGAAAAACTGTTTTTT. The chain recombines TRBV5-1 with TRBJ1-4, with TRBD1 as a possible D gene (5 bases). The ends were cut back, 1 base at V and 5 bases at J, with 12 bases in the middle. The CDR3 has 15 residues. From germline, CDR1 is SGHRS and CDR2 YFSETQ.

This chain uses TRBV2 with TRBJ1-5; TRBD1 agrees at 11 bases. The CDR3 is 14 amino acids. The V gene end was trimmed by 5 bases and the J gene end by 8 bases; junction bases not matched to a gene: 5. Germline V lookup: CDR1 SNHLY, CDR2 FYNNEI. CDR3: CASSPDRGREPQHF. The CDR3 DNA is TGTGCCAGCAGTCCGGACAGGGGGCGAGAGCCCCAGCATTTT.

The V and J genes are TRBV6-5 and TRBJ1-4, with D unclear. CDR3 length: 15 amino acids. Germline V gene sequence: CDR1 MNHEY, CDR2 SVGAGI. The V gene lost 7 bases and the J gene lost 1 base, with 13 bases spanning the gap. The CDR3 DNA sequence: TGTGCCAGCAAGTTACCCAACAGAACTAATGAAAAACTGTTTTTT. Its translation is CASKLPNRTNEKLFF.

V and J are TRBV7-9 and TRBJ2-5; unclear D gene. Trimming shortened V by 3 bases and J by 2 bases, and 10 bases separated the two germline ends. This CDR3 is built from 14 residues. CDR1 and CDR2 from the germline V gene are SEHNR and FQNEAQ (reference sequence). Here the CDR3 DNA reads TGTGCCAGCAGCTTCGGGTCGAATCAAGAGACCCAGTACTTC. This sequence encodes CASSFGSNQETQYF.

This clone was recorded once. V usage is TRBV6-1 and J usage is TRBJ1-1; no reliable D call. The germline gives CDR1 MNHNS, CDR2 SASEGT. The CDR3 spans 14 residues. Trimming cost V 2 bases and J 6 bases, with 13 bases left between them. The CDR3 nucleotides read TGTGCCAGCAGTGAAAATGTATTGCGCGCTGAAGCTTTCTTT. As protein: CASSENVLRAEAFF.

V usage is TRBV19 and J usage is TRBJ1-2; the D is unclear. This CDR3 is built from 13 residues. The germline CDR1 and CDR2 sequences are LNHDA and SQIVND (reference sequence). V lost 7 bases to trimming and J lost 2 bases, with 11 bases between them. The CDR3 loop reads CASKGQTNYGYTF. DNA for the CDR3: TGTGCCAGTAAGGGCCAAACAAACTATGGCTACACCTTC.

The gene calls are TRBV6-1 and TRBJ1-1; unclear D gene. The germline gives CDR1 MNHNS, CDR2 SASEGT. V lost 6 bases, J lost 4 bases, and 6 bases lay in between. The length of the CDR3 is 11 residues. The CDR3 sequence is CASRISTEAFF. For the CDR3, the DNA is TGTGCCAGCAGAATCAGCACTGAAGCTTTCTTT.